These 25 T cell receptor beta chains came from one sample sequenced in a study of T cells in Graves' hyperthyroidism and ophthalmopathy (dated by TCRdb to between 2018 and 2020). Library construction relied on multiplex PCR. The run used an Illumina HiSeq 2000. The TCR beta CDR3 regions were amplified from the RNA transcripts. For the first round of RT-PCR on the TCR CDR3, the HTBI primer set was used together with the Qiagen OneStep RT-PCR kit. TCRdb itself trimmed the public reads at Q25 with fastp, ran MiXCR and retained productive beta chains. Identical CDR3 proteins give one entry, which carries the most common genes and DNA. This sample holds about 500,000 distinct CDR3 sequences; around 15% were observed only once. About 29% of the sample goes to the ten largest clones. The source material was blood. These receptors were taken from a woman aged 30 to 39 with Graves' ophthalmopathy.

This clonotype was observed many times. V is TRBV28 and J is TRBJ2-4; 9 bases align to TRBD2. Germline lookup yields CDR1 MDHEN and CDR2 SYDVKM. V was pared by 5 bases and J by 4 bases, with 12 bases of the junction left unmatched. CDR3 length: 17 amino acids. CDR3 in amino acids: CASSLLRLAAHKNIQYF. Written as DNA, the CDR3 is TGTGCCAGCAGTCTCCTGCGACTAGCGGCCCATAAAAACATTCAGTACTTC.

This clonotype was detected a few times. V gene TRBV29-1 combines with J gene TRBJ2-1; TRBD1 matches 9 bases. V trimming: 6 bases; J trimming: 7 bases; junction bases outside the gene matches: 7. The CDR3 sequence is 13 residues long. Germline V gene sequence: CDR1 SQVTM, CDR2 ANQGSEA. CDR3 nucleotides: TGCAGCGTCGACAGGGGGGGTCGGAATGAGCAGTTCTTC. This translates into CSVDRGGRNEQFF.

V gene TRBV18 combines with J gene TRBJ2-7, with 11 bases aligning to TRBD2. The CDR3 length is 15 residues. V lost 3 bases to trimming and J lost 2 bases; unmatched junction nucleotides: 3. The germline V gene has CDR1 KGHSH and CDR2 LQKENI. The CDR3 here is CASSPGLADTYEQYF. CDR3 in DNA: TGTGCCAGCTCACCGGGACTAGCGGATACCTACGAGCAGTACTTC.

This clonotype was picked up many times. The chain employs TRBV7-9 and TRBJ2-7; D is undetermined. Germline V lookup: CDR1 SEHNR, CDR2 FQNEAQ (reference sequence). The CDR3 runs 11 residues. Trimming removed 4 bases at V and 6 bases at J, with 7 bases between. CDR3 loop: CASSSIGEQYF. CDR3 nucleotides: TGTGCCAGCAGCTCCATTGGCGAGCAGTACTTC.

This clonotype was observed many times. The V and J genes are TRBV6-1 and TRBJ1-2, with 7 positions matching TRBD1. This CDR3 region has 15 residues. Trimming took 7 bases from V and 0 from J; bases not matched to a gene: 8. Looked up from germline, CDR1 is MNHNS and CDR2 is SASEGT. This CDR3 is CASTRDSASNYGYTF. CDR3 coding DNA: TGTGCCAGCACACGGGACAGTGCGTCTAACTATGGCTACACCTTC.

CDR3 in DNA: TGTGCCAGTAGTACCCCGGACAGAGCATATAGCAATCAGCCCCAGCATTTT. Residues: CASSTPDRAYSNQPQHF. The V call is TRBV19, the J call TRBJ1-5, with D perhaps matching TRBD1 (6 bases). This CDR3 is 17 amino acids long. The V and J ends lost 4 bases and 0 bases respectively, with 16 bases between them. Germline-derived CDR1 and CDR2 are LNHDA and SQIVND (reference sequence).

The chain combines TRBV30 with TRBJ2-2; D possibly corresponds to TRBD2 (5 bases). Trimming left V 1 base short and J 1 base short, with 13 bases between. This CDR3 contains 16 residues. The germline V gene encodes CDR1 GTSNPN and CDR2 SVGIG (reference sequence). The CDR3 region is CAWSDPNRGNTGELFF. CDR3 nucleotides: TGTGCCTGGAGTGACCCTAATCGGGGGAACACCGGGGAGCTGTTTTTT.

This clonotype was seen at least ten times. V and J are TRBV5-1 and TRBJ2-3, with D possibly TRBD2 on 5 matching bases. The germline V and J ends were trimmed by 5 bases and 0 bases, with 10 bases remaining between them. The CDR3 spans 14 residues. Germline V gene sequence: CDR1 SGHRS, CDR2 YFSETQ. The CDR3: CASRVGVSTDTQYF. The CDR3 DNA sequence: TGCGCCAGCAGAGTCGGGGTGAGCACAGATACGCAGTATTTT.

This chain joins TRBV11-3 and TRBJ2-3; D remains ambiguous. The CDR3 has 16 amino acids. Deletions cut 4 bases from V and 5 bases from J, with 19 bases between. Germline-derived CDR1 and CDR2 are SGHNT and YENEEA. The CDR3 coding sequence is TGTGCCAGCAGCTCCTCTATAGGGTCACCACAAGATACGCAGTATTTT. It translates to CASSSSIGSPQDTQYF.

The DNA for the CDR3 is TGTGCCAGCAGCGACAGGGTTCCCTATGGCTACACCTTC. Protein: CASSDRVPYGYTF. The rearrangement links TRBV7-9 to TRBJ1-2, with 7 bases fitting TRBD1. J gave up 4 bases and V 5 bases, and 4 bases lay outside the gene matches. Looked up from germline, CDR1 is SEHNR and CDR2 is FQNEAQ (reference sequence). The CDR3 is 13 amino acids.

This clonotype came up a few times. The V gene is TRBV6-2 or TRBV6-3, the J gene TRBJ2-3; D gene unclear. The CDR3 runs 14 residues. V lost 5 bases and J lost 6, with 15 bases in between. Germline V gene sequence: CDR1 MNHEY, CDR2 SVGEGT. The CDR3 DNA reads TGTGCCAGCAGTACCCCCCAAACGCGGGATACGCAGTATTTT. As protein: CASSTPQTRDTQYF.

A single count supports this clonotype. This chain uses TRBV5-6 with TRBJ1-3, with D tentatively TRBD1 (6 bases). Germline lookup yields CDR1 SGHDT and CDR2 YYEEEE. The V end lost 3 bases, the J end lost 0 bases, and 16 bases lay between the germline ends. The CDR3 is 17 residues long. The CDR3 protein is CASSYTRTVVSGNTIYF. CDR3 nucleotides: TGTGCCAGCAGCTATACACGGACAGTTGTCTCTGGAAACACCATATATTTT.

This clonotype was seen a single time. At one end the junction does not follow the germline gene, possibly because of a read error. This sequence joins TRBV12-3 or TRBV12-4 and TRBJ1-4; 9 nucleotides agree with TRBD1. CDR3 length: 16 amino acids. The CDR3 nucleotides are TGTGCCAGCAGCAATAACAGGGGGCACGGTAATGAAAGACTGTTTTTT. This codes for CASSNNRGHGNERLFF.

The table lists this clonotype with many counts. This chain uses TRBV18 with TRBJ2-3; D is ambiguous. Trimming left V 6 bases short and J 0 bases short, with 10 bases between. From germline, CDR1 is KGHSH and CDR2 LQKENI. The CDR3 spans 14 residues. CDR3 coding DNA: TGTGCCAGCTCGACCGCGCGGAGCACAGATACGCAGTATTTT. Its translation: CASSTARSTDTQYF.

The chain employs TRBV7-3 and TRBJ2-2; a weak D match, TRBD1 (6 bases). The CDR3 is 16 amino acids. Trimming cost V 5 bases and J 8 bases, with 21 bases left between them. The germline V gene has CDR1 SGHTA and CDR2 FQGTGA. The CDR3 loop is CASSPDNDRLSGELFF. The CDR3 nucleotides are TGTGCCAGCAGCCCGGACAATGACAGGTTGTCAGGGGAGCTGTTTTTT.

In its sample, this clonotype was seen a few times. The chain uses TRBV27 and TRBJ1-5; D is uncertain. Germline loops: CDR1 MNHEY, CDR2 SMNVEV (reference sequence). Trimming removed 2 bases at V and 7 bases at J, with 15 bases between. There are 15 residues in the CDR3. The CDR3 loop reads CASSLTRWPGQPQHF. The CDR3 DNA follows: TGTGCCAGCAGTTTAACCCGATGGCCCGGGCAGCCCCAGCATTTT.

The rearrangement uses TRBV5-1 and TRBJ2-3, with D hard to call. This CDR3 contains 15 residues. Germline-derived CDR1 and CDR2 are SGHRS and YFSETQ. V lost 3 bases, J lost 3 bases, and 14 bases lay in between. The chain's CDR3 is CASSSYPTKTDTQYF. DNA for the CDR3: TGCGCCAGCAGCTCATACCCAACTAAAACAGATACGCAGTATTTT.

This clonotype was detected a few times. The CDR3 DNA is TGCAGTGCCTCAGGACGGAGAAACACCGGGGAGCTGTTTTTT. Translated, it gives CSASGRRNTGELFF. The chain employs TRBV20-1 and TRBJ2-2; no definite D call. The germline V and J ends were trimmed by 6 bases and 2 bases, with 13 bases remaining between them. The CDR3 runs 14 residues. Germline V CDR1 and CDR2: DFQATT, SNEGSKA (reference sequence).

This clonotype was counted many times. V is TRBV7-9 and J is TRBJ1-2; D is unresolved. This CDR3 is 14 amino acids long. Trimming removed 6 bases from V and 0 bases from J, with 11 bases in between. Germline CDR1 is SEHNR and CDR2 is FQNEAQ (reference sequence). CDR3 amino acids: CASRPNGANYGYTF. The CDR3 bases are TGTGCCAGCAGGCCGAACGGGGCTAACTATGGCTACACCTTC.

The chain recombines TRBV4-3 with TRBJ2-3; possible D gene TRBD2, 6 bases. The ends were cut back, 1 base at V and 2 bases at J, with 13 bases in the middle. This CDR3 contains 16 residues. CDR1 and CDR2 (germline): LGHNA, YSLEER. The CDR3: CASSQVAALNTDTQYF. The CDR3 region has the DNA TGCGCCAGCAGCCAAGTAGCGGCCCTCAACACAGATACGCAGTATTTT.

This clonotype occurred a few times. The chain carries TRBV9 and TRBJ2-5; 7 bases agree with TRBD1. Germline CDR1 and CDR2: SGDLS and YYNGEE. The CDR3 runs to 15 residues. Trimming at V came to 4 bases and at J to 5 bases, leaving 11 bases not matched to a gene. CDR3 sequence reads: CASSSKGQTWETQYF. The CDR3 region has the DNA TGTGCCAGCAGCTCAAAGGGACAGACGTGGGAGACCCAGTACTTC. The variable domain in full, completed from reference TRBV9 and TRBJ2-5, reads DSGVTQTPKHLITATGQRVTLRCSPRSGDLSVYWYQQSLDQGLQFLIQYYNGEERAKGNILERFSAQQFPDLHSELNLSSLELGDSALYFCASSSKGQTWETQYFGPGTRLLVL.

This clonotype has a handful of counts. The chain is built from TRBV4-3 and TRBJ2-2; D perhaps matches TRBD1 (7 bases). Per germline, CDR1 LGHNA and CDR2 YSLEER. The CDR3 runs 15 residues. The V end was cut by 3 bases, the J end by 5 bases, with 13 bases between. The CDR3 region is CASSQRDRPTGELFF. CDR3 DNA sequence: TGCGCCAGCAGCCAGCGGGACAGACCAACCGGGGAGCTGTTTTTT.

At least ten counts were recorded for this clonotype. The DNA of the CDR3 is TGTGCCAGCTCGCCTGGTGGATCGGAAGAGGACTATGGCTACACCTTC. As protein: CASSPGGSEEDYGYTF. The gene calls are TRBV18 and TRBJ1-2; D is unresolved. V was pared by 6 bases and J by 3 bases, with 20 bases between. The CDR3 consists of 16 residues. CDR1 is KGHSH and CDR2 is LQKENI in the germline V gene.

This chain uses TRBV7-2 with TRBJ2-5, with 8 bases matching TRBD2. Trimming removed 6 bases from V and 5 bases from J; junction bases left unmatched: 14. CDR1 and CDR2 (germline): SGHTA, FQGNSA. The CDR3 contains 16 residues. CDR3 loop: CASSGVLAALGETQYF. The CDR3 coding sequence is TGTGCCAGCAGTGGAGTACTAGCGGCCCTAGGGGAGACCCAGTACTTC.

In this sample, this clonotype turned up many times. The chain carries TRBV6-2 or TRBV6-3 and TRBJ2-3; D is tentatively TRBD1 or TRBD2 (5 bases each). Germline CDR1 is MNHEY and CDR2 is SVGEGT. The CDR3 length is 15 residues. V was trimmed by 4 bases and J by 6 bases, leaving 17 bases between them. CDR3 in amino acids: CASSSRQWEQDTQYF. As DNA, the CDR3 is TGTGCCAGCAGTTCCCGACAGTGGGAGCAGGATACGCAGTATTTT.